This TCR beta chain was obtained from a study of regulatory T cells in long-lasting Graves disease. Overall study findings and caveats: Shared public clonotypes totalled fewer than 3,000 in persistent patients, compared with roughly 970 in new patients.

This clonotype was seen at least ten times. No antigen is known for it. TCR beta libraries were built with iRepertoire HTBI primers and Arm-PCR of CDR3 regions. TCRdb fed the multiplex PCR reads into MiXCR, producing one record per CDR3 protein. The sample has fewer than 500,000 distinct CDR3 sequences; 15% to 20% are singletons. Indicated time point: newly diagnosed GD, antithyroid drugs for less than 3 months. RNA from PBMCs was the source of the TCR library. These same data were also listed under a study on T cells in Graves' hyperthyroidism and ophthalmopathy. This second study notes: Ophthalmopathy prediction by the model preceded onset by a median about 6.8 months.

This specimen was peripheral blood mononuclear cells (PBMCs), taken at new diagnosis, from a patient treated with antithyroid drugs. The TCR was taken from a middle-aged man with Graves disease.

Here the CDR3 DNA reads TGCGCCAGCAGGTATAGCGACACCTACGAGCAGTACTTC. This encodes CASRYSDTYEQYF. The chain employs TRBV5-1 and TRBJ2-7; tentatively, D is TRBD2 (5 bases). The V end was cut by 5 bases, the J end by 2 bases, with 11 bases between. CDR1 and CDR2 from the germline V gene are SGHRS and YFSETQ. This CDR3 comprises 13 residues.